Reported below is one T cell receptor (beta chain). Its antigen is currently unknown. The study made its TCR cDNA through 5'RACE template switching. That step introduced a universal primer site along with UMIs. Each CDR3 protein is one row after TCRdb ran MiXCR on the 5' RACE reads. The repertoire consists of roughly 300,000 distinct CDR3 sequences, with roughly 7% occurring once and the leading ten covering around 17%. The data stem from a study of T cells after yellow fever vaccination. Study in general: Preparation of the low-cell-number fractions used SMART-Seq v4 Ultra Low Input. Overall study findings and caveats: Among primary-vaccination clones, most reappeared after the booster, at just under 98% for CD4 and approximately 88% for CD8. Overlap between CD4 and CD8 compartments was detected for a small share of clonotypes.

The CDR3 spans 14 residues. V was shortened by 3 bases and J by 6 bases, with 15 bases between the two germline ends. Germline CDR1 SQVTM, CDR2 ANQGSEA. The rearrangement joins TRBV29-1 to TRBJ2-1, with D perhaps matching TRBD2 (7 bases). Here the sequenced sample was PBMCs, taken about 49 days after the first yellow fever vaccination. The source is a man between 18 and 35 years old who received the YFV17D yellow fever vaccine. CDR3 region: CSVERREGVNEQFF. The CDR3 nucleotides are TGCAGCGTTGAGCGCAGGGAGGGGGTCAATGAGCAGTTCTTC.